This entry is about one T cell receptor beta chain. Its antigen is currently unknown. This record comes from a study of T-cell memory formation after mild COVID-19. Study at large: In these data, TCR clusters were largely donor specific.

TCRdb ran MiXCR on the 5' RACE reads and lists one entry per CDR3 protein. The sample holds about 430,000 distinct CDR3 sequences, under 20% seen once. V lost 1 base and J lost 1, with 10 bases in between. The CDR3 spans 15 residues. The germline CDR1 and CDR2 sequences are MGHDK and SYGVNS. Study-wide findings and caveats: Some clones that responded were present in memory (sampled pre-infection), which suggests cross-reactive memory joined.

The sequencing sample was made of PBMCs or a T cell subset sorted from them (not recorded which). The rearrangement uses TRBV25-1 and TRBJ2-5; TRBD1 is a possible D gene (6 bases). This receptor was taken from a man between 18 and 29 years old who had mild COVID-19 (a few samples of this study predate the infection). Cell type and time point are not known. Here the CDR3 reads CASSEWAGAQETQYF. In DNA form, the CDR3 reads TGTGCCAGCAGTGAATGGGCAGGGGCCCAAGAGACCCAGTACTTC.